This T cell receptor beta chain was sequenced in a study of blood T cells in healthy people across ages (dated by TCRdb to about 2015). Regarding the complete study: In model experiments, template switching captured about one uniquely barcoded TCR beta cDNA molecule for every two T cells. To track age-related changes in TCR beta repertoire diversity, the study relied on deep sequencing normalized with unique cDNA molecular identifiers. Donors were grouped into four age groups: young (average roughly 15 years), middle-aged (roughly 40), aged (approximately 67) and long-lived (about 82). Donors of different ages were randomly distributed across sequencing lanes to avoid experimental bias. For two donors (one aged 18 to 30 and one aged 80 or older), the study analyzed two additional independent replicas of 1 million unique cDNA reads from the same blood draw. Overall study outcomes, separate from this receptor: Because profiling used bulk unsorted PBMCs, naive and antigen-experienced compartments could not be compared conclusively. Observed TCR beta diversity correlated strongly with the percentage of naive T cells measured by flow cytometry. Donor CMV infection status was unknown, potentially confounding age-related changes in expanded clonotypes. Compared with the aged group, the long-lived group had more naive CD4+ T cells, fewer expanded clones and increased TCR diversity, a pattern suggesting age selection. As age increased, observed TCR beta diversity per million T cells dropped in a roughly linear way, and a significant reduction was already evident by age 40. Estimates of total diversity based on one million sequenced T cells were considered lower bounds and underestimates.

Receptors were amplified or captured by 5' RACE. Sequencer: Illumina HiSeq 2500. A second PCR of about 7 to 12 cycles was performed with a sample-barcoded 5' primer and a J-beta primer mix. Each TCR beta cDNA molecule received a unique molecular identifier from a template-switch 5' adaptor carrying 12 random nucleotides. Each sample yielded at least 3 million CDR3-containing paired-end reads. The Mint cDNA synthesis kit, primed by a TRBC-specific oligonucleotide, was used to synthesize first-strand cDNA from all RNA. All cDNA was treated with uracil-DNA glycosylase and then went through a first 18-cycle PCR with the universal primers M1SS and BC2_uni_R. Under the source paper's analysis protocol: For normalization, 1 million high-quality reads, each with a distinct molecular identifier, were randomly selected from each sample. Instead of being binned into consensus sequences, reads that shared molecular identifiers were thrown out. MiTCR, run with a Q25 quality threshold and the strictest error-elimination algorithm, handled CDR3 identification, clonotype clustering and error correction. Lower-bound total TCR beta diversity was estimated with a nonparametric unseen species model using Euler transformation. The public reads were reprocessed in TCRdb via fastp at Q25 and MiXCR, keeping in-frame beta chains. Each entry merges the rows of one CDR3 protein and shows their most common DNA and genes. The V and J calls were not made by the authors but by TCRdb's processing. The sample table lists fewer than 800,000 distinct CDR3 sequences, roughly 32% of them with a count of one. The top ten hold just over 15% of the sample.

Compared with germline, V lacks 5 bases and J lacks 7 bases; bases without a gene match: 14. From the cysteine through the phenylalanine, the CDR3 covers 16 amino acids. Only the CDR3 DNA is retained, 48 bases long and in frame from the first base. CDR1 and CDR2 are read off the germline V gene as SNHLY and FYNNEI. The approximately 40 donors, aged about 6 to 100 years, were systemically healthy Caucasian individuals from Russia. Each donor gave about 10 milliliters of peripheral blood, drawn into EDTA-treated Vacutainer tubes. Ficoll-Paque density-gradient centrifugation was used to isolate PBMCs, with at least 6.5 million obtained per sample. Trizol reagent was used to extract total RNA from PBMCs, with at least 6 micrograms per sample. For every donor, an aliquot of PBMCs went through flow cytometry to measure the percentages of naive CD45RAhigh/CD27high T cells. The table lists this clonotype with a few counts. Its antigen has not been determined. Qualities for individual bases were not recorded, and no much larger clone is one base off.

The source is a woman of 80 years or more in good health. Donor details come from another sample of the same person, matched by shared clones. What was sequenced was blood. This receptor chain uses TRBV2 and TRBJ1-2, with 9 central nucleotides matching TRBD1. CDR3 protein: CASSLSIAQGAGGYTF. At the DNA level, the sequence is TGTGCCAGCAGTCTATCCATTGCACAGGGGGCGGGTGGCTACACCTTC.